The next 8 T cell receptor beta chains were all read from a single sample in a study of glioma-infiltrating T cells. TCR alpha and beta CDR3 regions were amplified from RNA using iRepertoire nested multiplex PCR. TCRdb independently ran MiXCR on the multiplex PCR reads; one entry per CDR3 protein. The table has some 150,000 distinct CDR3 sequences, about 39% seen once. Sequences were obtained from glioma tissue, nonneoplastic brain tissue, or PBMCs (not recorded which). These receptors came from a human donor with low-grade glioma or glioblastoma, undergoing nonglioma brain surgery, or in good health (not recorded which).

The V and J genes are TRBV29-1 and TRBJ2-1; 11 bases align to TRBD2. The V gene end was trimmed by 4 bases and the J gene end by 5 bases; junction bases not matched to a gene: 4. From germline, CDR1 is SQVTM and CDR2 ANQGSEA. The CDR3 is 14 amino acids. CDR3 in DNA: TGCAGCGTTGGACTACTAGCGGGAGACAATGAGCAGTTCTTC. Translation gives CSVGLLAGDNEQFF.

This chain connects TRBV28 to TRBJ1-1, with 7 nucleotides matching TRBD1. After removal of 5 bases from V and 5 bases from J, the junction contained 8 bases not matched to a gene. CDR1 is MDHEN, CDR2 SYDVKM, per germline. The CDR3 totals 14 residues. The CDR3: CASSGGQRRTEAFF. DNA for the CDR3: TGTGCCAGCAGTGGGGGACAGCGCAGGACTGAAGCTTTCTTT.

This clonotype was counted only a few times. The rearrangement links TRBV7-2 to TRBJ2-2; no clear D gene. The CDR3 has 13 residues. Trimming shortened V by 0 bases and J by 5 bases, and 4 bases separated the two germline ends. In germline, CDR1 is SGHTA, CDR2 FQGNSA. The CDR3 sequence is CASSLAGTGELFF. DNA for the CDR3: TGTGCCAGCAGCTTAGCTGGGACCGGGGAGCTGTTTTTT. Looking up the rest from reference TRBV7-2 and TRBJ2-2 gives the full variable domain: GAGVSQSPSNKVTEKGKDVELRCDPISGHTALYWYRQSLGQGLEFLIYFQGNSAPDKSGLPSDRFSAERTGGSVSTLTIQRTQQEDSAVYLCASSLAGTGELFFGEGSRLTVL.

The chain carries TRBV24-1 and TRBJ1-1; D might be TRBD1 (6 bases). The CDR3 has 13 amino acids. Trimming took off 9 bases at V and 5 bases at J, with 15 bases between the two ends. In germline, CDR1 is KGHDR, CDR2 SFDVKD. This chain's CDR3 is CATQSGGATEAFF. The CDR3 region has the DNA TGTGCCACCCAATCGGGGGGCGCGACTGAAGCTTTCTTT.

In its sample, this clonotype was seen a few times. The CDR3 here is CASRRLANTEAFF. As DNA, the CDR3 is TGTGCCAGCAGGAGGTTAGCGAACACTGAAGCTTTCTTT. The chain combines TRBV6-1 with TRBJ1-1; D is uncertain. V lost 6 bases and J lost 1, with 9 bases in between. The V gene's germline CDR1 is MNHNS and CDR2 SASEGT. This CDR3 has 13 residues.

This clonotype is a singleton in its sample. A read error may produce the germline difference seen at one junction end. The gene calls are TRBV24-1 and TRBJ1-5, with a possible D match to TRBD1 (6 bases). This CDR3 comprises 13 residues. Per the germline V gene, CDR1 is KGHDR and CDR2 is SFDVKD. The CDR3 loop reads CAASRGSNQPQHF. Written as DNA, the CDR3 is TGTGCCGCCAGCAGGGGAAGCAATCAGCCCCAGCATTTT.

This chain links TRBV4-1 with TRBJ2-5; 8 bases are a match to TRBD2. The CDR3 loop spans 16 amino acids. J gave up 2 bases and V 0 bases, and 5 bases lay outside the gene matches. Germline lookup yields CDR1 MGHRA and CDR2 YSYEKL. This CDR3 reads CASSQERGGRQETQYF. CDR3 nucleotide sequence: TGCGCCAGCAGCCAAGAACGGGGGGGTAGGCAAGAGACCCAGTACTTC.

For the CDR3, the DNA is TGTGCCATCAGTGTCCGGGCCCTGAACACTGAAGCTTTCTTT. It translates to CAISVRALNTEAFF. V is TRBV10-3 and J is TRBJ1-1; D uncertain. Germline lookup yields CDR1 ENHRY and CDR2 SYGVKD. The CDR3 is 14 amino acids. Trimming stripped 4 bases from V and 0 bases from J, with 9 bases between.